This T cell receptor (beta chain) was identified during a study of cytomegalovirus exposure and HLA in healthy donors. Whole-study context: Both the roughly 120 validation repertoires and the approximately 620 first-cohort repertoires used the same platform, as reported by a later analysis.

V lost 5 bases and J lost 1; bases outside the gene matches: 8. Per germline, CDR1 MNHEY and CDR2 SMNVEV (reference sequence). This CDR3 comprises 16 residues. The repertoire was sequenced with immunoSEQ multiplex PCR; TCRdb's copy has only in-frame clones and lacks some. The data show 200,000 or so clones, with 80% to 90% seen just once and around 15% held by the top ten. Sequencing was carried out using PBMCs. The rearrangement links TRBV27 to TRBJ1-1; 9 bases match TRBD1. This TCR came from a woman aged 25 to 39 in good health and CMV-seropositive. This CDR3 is CASSLLGQGSNTEAFF. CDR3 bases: TGTGCCAGCAGTCTCCTGGGACAGGGATCGAACACTGAAGCTTTCTTT.